This record looks at one TCR beta chain sequence and its context. Its matching antigen is unknown. A split of CD4+ cells into CD45RA+ naive and CD45RA-negative memory subsets was performed. The data are from a study of shared clonotypes between healthy human individuals. The input for sorted-subset replicate PCRs was 200 to 250 ng DNA, around 30,000 T cell genomes. Profiling relied on immunoSEQ multiplex PCR, and the TCRdb table lists in-frame clones only, not all of them. Of roughly 2,500,000 clones listed, under 95% were seen once; the top ten hold 0.36%. The CDR3 runs 15 residues. Trimming removed 6 bases from V and 5 bases from J; junction bases left unmatched: 11. Germline V lookup: CDR1 MNHNS, CDR2 SASEGT. Study results and caveats: The naive CD4 repertoires of several donors were compared, and approximately 5.3% of clonotypes were shared. In the sorted subsets, rarefaction showed sequencing was incomplete despite large depth.

Sequencing was carried out using naive CD4+ T cells from PBMCs. Subset specified: CD45RA+ positively selected. The source of this sequence is a man aged 18 to 30 in good health. Some clones in this sample may be carry-over from other donors' samples. This chain connects TRBV6-1 to TRBJ2-7, with 9 bases identical to TRBD1. CDR3 in DNA: TGTGCCAGCAGGCAAACCGGGACAGGGCACGACGAGCAGTACTTC. Amino acids: CASRQTGTGHDEQYF.